The 14 T cell receptor beta chains below come from one sample, sequenced in a study of relationships among human T cell subsets. Regulatory T cells were selected from positively selected CD4+ cells using anti-CD25 beads. TCR alpha and beta CDR3s were amplified from mRNA by semiquantitative ARM-PCR. ARM-PCR used tagged nested gene-specific primers, then communal superprimers for exponential amplification. MiXCR was run by TCRdb on the multiplex PCR reads, yielding one entry per CDR3 protein. The sample records 11,000 to 15,000 distinct CDR3 sequences, over 45% being singletons. The sequencing input was Tregs sorted from blood. These receptors originate from a man aged 40-49 years in good health.

The CDR3 DNA reads TGTGCCAGTTCGCAGGTGGGCGGGGTCACAGATACGCAGTATTTT. It encodes CASSQVGGVTDTQYF. The chain combines TRBV19 with TRBJ2-3, with D perhaps TRBD2 (6 bases). From germline, CDR1 is LNHDA and CDR2 SQIVND (reference sequence). The CDR3 totals 15 residues. Trimming stripped 8 bases from V and 2 bases from J, with 17 bases between.

The chain employs TRBV7-6 and TRBJ1-3; D is unresolved. V lost 2 bases to trimming and J lost 0 bases, with 8 bases between them. From germline, CDR1 is SGHVS and CDR2 FNYEAQ. There are 15 residues in the CDR3. The DNA of the CDR3 is TGTGCCAGCAGCTTAAACGCAGTCTCTGGAAACACCATATATTTT. Translation: CASSLNAVSGNTIYF.

The V and J genes are TRBV5-1 and TRBJ2-2; TRBD1 aligns across 9 bases. Germline V gene lookup returns CDR1 SGHRS and CDR2 YFSETQ. The length of the CDR3 is 15 residues. V lost 2 bases and J lost 6; bases outside the gene matches: 5. The CDR3 region is CASSLQGALPGELFF. The DNA of the CDR3 is TGCGCCAGCAGCTTACAGGGGGCGCTCCCCGGGGAGCTGTTTTTT.

The rearrangement joins TRBV27 to TRBJ1-2; 9 positions match TRBD1. Trimming at V came to 8 bases and at J to 4 bases, leaving 5 bases not matched to a gene. The CDR3 contains 13 residues. CDR1 is MNHEY and CDR2 is SMNVEV in the germline V gene (reference sequence). The CDR3 DNA is TGTGCCAGCGGATTGGGACAGGGCTATGGCTACACCTTC. Amino acid sequence: CASGLGQGYGYTF.

The chain has TRBV14 and TRBJ2-7; 9 bases agree with TRBD1. This CDR3 contains 15 residues. Germline values: CDR1 SGHDN, CDR2 FVKESK. Trimming cost V 3 bases and J 4 bases; bases outside gene matches: 7. This CDR3 reads CASSHYRGRVYEQYF. The CDR3 DNA is TGTGCCAGCAGCCATTACAGGGGGCGAGTGTACGAGCAGTACTTC.

V gene TRBV20-1 combines with J gene TRBJ2-1; the D call may be TRBD1 or TRBD2 (5 bases each). From germline, CDR1 is DFQATT and CDR2 SNEGSKA (reference sequence). V was clipped by 6 bases and J by 0 bases, with 18 bases between them. The CDR3 loop spans 16 amino acids. CDR3 residues: CSALSRDGTSYNEQFF. The CDR3 nucleotides are TGCAGTGCCCTATCCCGGGACGGGACCTCCTACAATGAGCAGTTCTTC.

The chain uses TRBV10-3 and TRBJ1-1; D call uncertain. V gave up 0 bases and J gave up 6 bases, with 14 bases separating them. The CDR3 is 15 amino acids. The germline V gene encodes CDR1 ENHRY and CDR2 SYGVKD. The CDR3 sequence is CAISESEHHRAEAFF. The CDR3 nucleotides read TGTGCCATCAGTGAGTCGGAACACCATAGGGCTGAAGCTTTCTTT.

The V call is TRBV20-1, the J call TRBJ1-2; perhaps TRBD1 as D (5 bases). V lost 0 bases, J lost 2 bases, and 7 bases lay in between. CDR1 and CDR2 (germline): DFQATT, SNEGSKA (reference sequence). The CDR3 spans 13 residues. The CDR3: CSARDRVNYGYTF. In DNA form, the CDR3 reads TGCAGTGCTAGAGACAGGGTAAACTATGGCTACACCTTC.

This chain uses TRBV18 with TRBJ2-2; 7 bases agree with TRBD1. The CDR3 extends over 13 amino acids. Germline trimming cut 4 bases from V and 6 bases from J; bases unmatched to any gene: 2. The V gene's germline CDR1 is KGHSH and CDR2 LQKENI. CDR3 bases: TGTGCCAGCTCACGACAGGGTTCCGGGGAGCTGTTTTTT. Its protein is CASSRQGSGELFF.

The rearrangement links TRBV11-2 to TRBJ2-7, with D unresolved. Trimming stripped 5 bases from V and 4 bases from J, with 9 bases between. Germline V CDR1 and CDR2: SGHAT, FQNNGV. This CDR3 is built from 12 residues. The CDR3 loop is CASSQRRYEQYF. In DNA, the CDR3 is TGTGCCAGCAGCCAGAGAAGGTACGAGCAGTACTTC.

The rearrangement joins TRBV5-1 to TRBJ2-5; D call uncertain. Germline V CDR1 and CDR2: SGHRS, YFSETQ. The CDR3 runs 14 residues. Deletions cut 1 base from V and 4 bases from J, with 11 bases between. DNA for the CDR3: TGCGCCAGCAGCTTGAGAGCGTACGGAGAGACCCAGTACTTC. This codes for CASSLRAYGETQYF. The variable domain in full, completed from reference TRBV5-1 and TRBJ2-5, reads KAGVTQTPRYLIKTRGQQVTLSCSPISGHRSVSWYQQTPGQGLQFLFEYFSETQRNKGNFPGRFSGRQFSNSRSEMNVSTLELGDSALYLCASSLRAYGETQYFGPGTRLLVL.

This clonotype was detected a few times. The V gene is TRBV19, the J gene TRBJ2-5; 9 nucleotides match TRBD2. The germline V gene has CDR1 LNHDA and CDR2 SQIVND (reference sequence). The junction had 6 bases not matched to a gene; V was cut back by 5 bases and J by 2 bases. The CDR3 is 15 amino acids. Here the CDR3 DNA reads TGTGCCAGTAGTTCCAGGCGGGGGGGACAAGAGACCCAGTACTTC. This translates into CASSSRRGGQETQYF. Drawing the rest from reference TRBV19 and TRBJ2-5, the complete variable domain is DGGITQSPKYLFRKEGQNVTLSCEQNLNHDAMYWYRQDPGQGLRLIYYSQIVNDFQKGDIAEGYSVSREKKESFPLTVTSAQKNPTAFYLCASSSRRGGQETQYFGPGTRLLVL.

The chain combines TRBV27 with TRBJ2-7, with no clear D. Trimming stripped 2 bases from V and 0 bases from J, with 8 bases between. CDR1 is MNHEY and CDR2 is SMNVEV in the germline V gene (reference sequence). CDR3 length: 14 amino acids. Here the CDR3 DNA reads TGTGCCAGCAGTTTAAAGAGGAGCTCCTACGAGCAGTACTTC. It specifies CASSLKRSSYEQYF.

The chain employs TRBV29-1 and TRBJ2-1; a weak D match, TRBD1 (6 bases). Germline V gene data show CDR1 as SQVTM and CDR2 as ANQGSEA. V shed 1 base and J shed 12 bases, with 13 bases lying between them. The CDR3 is 12 amino acids. CDR3 protein: CSVEAIRGGQFF. As DNA, the CDR3 is TGCAGCGTTGAAGCTATCAGGGGCGGGCAGTTCTTC.